The 5 T cell receptor beta chains listed next were all sequenced from one sample in a study of PD-L1 blockade in urothelial cancer. Using immunoSEQ multiplex PCR, the repertoire was profiled, and TCRdb retains in-frame clones only, with some absent. The sample lists some 100,000 clones; around 93% were seen once. This specimen was PBMCs, taken around atezolizumab (anti-PD-L1) treatment. The receptor set was obtained from an elderly woman with urothelial cancer.

This clone appeared once. The chain employs TRBV5-5 and TRBJ2-1; 10 bases map to TRBD2. The CDR3 is 15 residues long. V dropped 2 bases and J dropped 15; count of bases not matched to a gene: 14. Germline V CDR1 and CDR2: SGHKS, YYEKEE (reference sequence). CDR3 region: CASSLSAGGPPRRFF. In DNA, the CDR3 is TGTGCCAGCAGCTTATCAGCGGGAGGGCCTCCCCGACGGTTCTTC.

In regard to this clone: Different DNA sequences within this sample yield the same CDR3. The rearrangement joins TRBV7-9 to TRBJ1-5, with 9 bases matching TRBD1. From germline, CDR1 is SEHNR and CDR2 FQNEAQ (reference sequence). This CDR3 contains 14 residues. V lost 5 bases to trimming and J lost 4 bases; unmatched junction nucleotides: 3. CDR3 sequence (DNA): TGTGCCAGCAGCCGGGGACAGGGAAATCAGCCCCAGCATTTT. Its protein is CASSRGQGNQPQHF.

The chain employs TRBV4-1 and TRBJ2-7; D is undetermined. V lost 0 bases and J lost 0, with 12 bases in between. CDR1 is MGHRA, CDR2 YSYEKL, per germline. This CDR3 spans 16 amino acids. For the CDR3, the DNA is TGCGCCAGCAGCCAAGATCTTGCGCTGAGCTCCTACGAGCAGTACTTC. Translation: CASSQDLALSSYEQYF.

V gene TRBV5-1 combines with J gene TRBJ2-7; 7 bases are shared with TRBD2. V gave up 4 bases and J gave up 4 bases; unmatched junction bases: 11. This CDR3 is built from 15 residues. Germline-derived CDR1 and CDR2 are SGHRS and YFSETQ. CDR3 protein: CASSTGGSATYEQYF. CDR3 coding DNA: TGCGCCAGCAGCACCGGCGGGAGTGCGACTTACGAGCAGTACTTC.

The genes are TRBV5-4 and TRBJ2-3; D not resolved. V lost 5 bases, J lost 2 bases, and 15 bases lay in between. The germline gives CDR1 SGHNT, CDR2 YYREEE (reference sequence). This CDR3 contains 15 residues. CDR3: CASRMGLFPTDTQYF. Written as DNA, the CDR3 is TGTGCCAGCAGGATGGGCCTTTTCCCCACAGATACGCAGTATTTT. Complete variable domain (other parts from reference TRBV5-4 and TRBJ2-3): ETGVTQSPTHLIKTRGQQVTLRCSSQSGHNTVSWYQQALGQGPQFIFQYYREEENGRGNFPPRFSGLQFPNYSSELNVNALELDDSALYLCASRMGLFPTDTQYFGPGTRLTVL.